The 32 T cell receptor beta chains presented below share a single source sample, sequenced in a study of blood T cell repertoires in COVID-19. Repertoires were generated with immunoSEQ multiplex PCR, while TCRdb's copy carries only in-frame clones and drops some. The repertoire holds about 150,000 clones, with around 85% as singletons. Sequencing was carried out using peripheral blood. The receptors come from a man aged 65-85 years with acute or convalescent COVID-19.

CDR3 sequence (DNA): TGTGCCAGCAGCCCCGGGGGGGGAGCCACCGCTGAAGCTTTCTTT. Translated: CASSPGGGATAEAFF. The chain is built from TRBV11-3 and TRBJ1-1, with TRBD1 as a possible D gene (5 bases). V was shortened by 5 bases and J by 6 bases, with 19 bases between the two germline ends. The CDR3 consists of 15 residues. Germline V lookup: CDR1 SGHNT, CDR2 YENEEA.

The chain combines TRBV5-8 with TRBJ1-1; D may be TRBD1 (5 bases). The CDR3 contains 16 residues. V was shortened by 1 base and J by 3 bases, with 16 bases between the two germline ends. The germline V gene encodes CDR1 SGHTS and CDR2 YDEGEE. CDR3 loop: CASSLSGGAGYTEAFF. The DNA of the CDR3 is TGTGCCAGCAGCTTGTCTGGAGGGGCCGGGTACACTGAAGCTTTCTTT.

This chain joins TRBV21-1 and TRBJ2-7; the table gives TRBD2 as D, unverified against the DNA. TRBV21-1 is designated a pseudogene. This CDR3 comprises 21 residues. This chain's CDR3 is CASRVPGTLNEGLAGDYEQYF. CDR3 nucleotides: TGTGCCAGCAGAGTCCCCGGGACCCTCAACGAGGGACTAGCGGGAGATTACGAGCAGTACTTC.

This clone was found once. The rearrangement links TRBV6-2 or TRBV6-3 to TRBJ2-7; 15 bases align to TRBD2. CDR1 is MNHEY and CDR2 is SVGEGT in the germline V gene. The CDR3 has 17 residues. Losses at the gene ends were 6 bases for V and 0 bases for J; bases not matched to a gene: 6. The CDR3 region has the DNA TGTGCCAGCAGCCGAGGACTAGCGGGAGGGGTCTCCTACGAGCAGTACTTC. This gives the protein CASSRGLAGGVSYEQYF.

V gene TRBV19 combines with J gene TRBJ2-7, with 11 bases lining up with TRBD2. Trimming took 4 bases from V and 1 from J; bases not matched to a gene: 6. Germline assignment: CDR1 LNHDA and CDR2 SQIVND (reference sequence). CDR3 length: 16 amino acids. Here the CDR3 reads CASSTSLAGGSYEQYF. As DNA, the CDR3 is TGTGCCAGTAGTACCAGCCTAGCGGGAGGATCCTACGAGCAGTACTTC.

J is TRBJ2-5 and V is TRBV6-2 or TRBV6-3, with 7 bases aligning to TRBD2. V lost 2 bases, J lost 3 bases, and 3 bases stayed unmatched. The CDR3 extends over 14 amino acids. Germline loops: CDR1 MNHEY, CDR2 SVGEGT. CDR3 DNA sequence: TGTGCCAGCAGTTACCGAGCGGGAAAAGAGACCCAGTACTTC. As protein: CASSYRAGKETQYF.

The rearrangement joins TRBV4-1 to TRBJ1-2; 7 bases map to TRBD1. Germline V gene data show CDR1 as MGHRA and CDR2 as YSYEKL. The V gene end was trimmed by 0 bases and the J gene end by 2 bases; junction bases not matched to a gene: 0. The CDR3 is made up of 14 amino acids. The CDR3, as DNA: TGCGCCAGCAGCCAAGAGACAGGGAACTATGGCTACACCTTC. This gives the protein CASSQETGNYGYTF.

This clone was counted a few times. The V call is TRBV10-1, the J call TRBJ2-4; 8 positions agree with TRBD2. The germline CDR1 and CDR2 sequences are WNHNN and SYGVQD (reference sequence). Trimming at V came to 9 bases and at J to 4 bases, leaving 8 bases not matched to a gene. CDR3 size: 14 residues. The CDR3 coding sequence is TGCGCCAGAGTTAGCGGGACACCGAAAAACATTCAGTACTTC. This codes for CARVSGTPKNIQYF.

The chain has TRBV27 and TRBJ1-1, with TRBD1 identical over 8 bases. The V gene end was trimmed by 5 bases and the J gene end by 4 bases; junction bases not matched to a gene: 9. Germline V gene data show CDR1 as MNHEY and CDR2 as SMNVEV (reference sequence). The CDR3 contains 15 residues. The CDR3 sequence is CASSQDRVVFTEAFF. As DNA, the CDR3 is TGTGCCAGCAGTCAGGACAGGGTGGTGTTCACTGAAGCTTTCTTT.

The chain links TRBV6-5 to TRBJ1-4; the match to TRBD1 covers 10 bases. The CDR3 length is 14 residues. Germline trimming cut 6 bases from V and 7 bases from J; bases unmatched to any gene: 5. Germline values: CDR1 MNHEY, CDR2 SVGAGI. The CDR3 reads CASRRQGAFEKLFF. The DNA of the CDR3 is TGTGCCAGCAGACGACAGGGGGCTTTTGAAAAACTGTTTTTT.

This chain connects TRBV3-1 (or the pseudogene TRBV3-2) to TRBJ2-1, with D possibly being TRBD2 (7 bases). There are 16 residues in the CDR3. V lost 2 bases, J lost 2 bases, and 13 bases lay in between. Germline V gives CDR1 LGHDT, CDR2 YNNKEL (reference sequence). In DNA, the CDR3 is TGTGCCAGCAGCCAAACGAAGCGGGACACCTACAATGAGCAGTTCTTC. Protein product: CASSQTKRDTYNEQFF.

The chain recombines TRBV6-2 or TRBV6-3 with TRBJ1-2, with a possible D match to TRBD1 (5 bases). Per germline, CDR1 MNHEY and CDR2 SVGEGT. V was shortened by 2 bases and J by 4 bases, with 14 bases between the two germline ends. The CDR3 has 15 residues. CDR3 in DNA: TGTGCCAGCAGTTACGGTATGGGGCTCCCCTATGGCTACACCTTC. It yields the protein CASSYGMGLPYGYTF.

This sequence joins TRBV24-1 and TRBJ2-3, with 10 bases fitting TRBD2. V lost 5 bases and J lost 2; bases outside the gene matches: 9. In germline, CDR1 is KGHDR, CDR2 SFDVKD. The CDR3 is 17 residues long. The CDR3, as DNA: TGTGCCACCAGTGCCCTGACTAGCGGGTTGGCCACAGATACGCAGTATTTT. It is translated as CATSALTSGLATDTQYF.

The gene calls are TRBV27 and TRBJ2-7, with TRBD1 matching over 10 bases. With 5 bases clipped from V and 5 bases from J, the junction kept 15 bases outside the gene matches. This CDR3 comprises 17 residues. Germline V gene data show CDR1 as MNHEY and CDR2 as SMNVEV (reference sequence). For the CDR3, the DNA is TGTGCCAGCAGTCCTTATTCCGGGACAGGGGTCAGCAACGAGCAGTACTTC. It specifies CASSPYSGTGVSNEQYF.

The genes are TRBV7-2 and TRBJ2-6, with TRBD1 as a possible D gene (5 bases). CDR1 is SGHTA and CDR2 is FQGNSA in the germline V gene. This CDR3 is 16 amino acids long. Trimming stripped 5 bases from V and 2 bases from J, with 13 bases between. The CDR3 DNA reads TGTGCCAGCAGCCCACAGGTGGGTGCTGGGGCCAACGTCCTGACTTTC. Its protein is CASSPQVGAGANVLTF.

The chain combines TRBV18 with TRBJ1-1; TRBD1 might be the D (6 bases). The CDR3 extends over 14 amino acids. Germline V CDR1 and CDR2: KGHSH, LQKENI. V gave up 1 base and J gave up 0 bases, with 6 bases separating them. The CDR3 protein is CASSPRTVNTEAFF. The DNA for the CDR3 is TGTGCCAGCTCACCACGGACAGTGAACACTGAAGCTTTCTTT.

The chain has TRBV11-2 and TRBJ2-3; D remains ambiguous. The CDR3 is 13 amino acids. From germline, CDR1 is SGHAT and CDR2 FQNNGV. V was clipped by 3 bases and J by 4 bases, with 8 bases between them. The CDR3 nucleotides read TGTGCCAGCAGCTTCCCACCAGCAGATACGCAGTATTTT. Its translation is CASSFPPADTQYF. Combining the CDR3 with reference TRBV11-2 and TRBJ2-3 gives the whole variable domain EAGVAQSPRYKIIEKRQSVAFWCNPISGHATLYWYQQILGQGPKLLIQFQNNGVVDDSQLPKDRFSAERLKGVDSTLKIQPAKLEDSAVYLCASSFPPADTQYFGPGTRLTVL.

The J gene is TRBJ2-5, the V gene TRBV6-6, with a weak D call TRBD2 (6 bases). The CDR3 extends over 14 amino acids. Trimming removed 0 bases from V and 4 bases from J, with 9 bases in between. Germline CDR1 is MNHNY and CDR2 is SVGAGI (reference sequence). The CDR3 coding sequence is TGTGCCAGCAGTTACTCTCGGGGAGGAGAGACCCAGTACTTC. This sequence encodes CASSYSRGGETQYF.

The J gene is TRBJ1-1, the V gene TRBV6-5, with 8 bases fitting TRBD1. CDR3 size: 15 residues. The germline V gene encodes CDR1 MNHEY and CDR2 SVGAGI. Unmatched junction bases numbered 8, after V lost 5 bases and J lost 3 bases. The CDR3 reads CASSLGQGWDTEAFF. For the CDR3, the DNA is TGTGCCAGCAGTCTTGGACAGGGTTGGGACACTGAAGCTTTCTTT.

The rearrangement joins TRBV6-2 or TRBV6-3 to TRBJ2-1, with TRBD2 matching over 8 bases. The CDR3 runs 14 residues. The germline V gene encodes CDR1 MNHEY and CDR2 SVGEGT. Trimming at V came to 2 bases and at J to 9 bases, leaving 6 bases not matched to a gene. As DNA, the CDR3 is TGTGCCAGCAGTTACGACGCGGGGGGTGGTGAGCAGTTCTTC. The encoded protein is CASSYDAGGGEQFF.

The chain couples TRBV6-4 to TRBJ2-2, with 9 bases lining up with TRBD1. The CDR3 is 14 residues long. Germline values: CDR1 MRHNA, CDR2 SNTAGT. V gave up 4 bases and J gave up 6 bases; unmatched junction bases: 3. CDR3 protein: CASSVDRGSGELFF. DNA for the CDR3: TGTGCCAGCAGTGTGGACAGGGGCTCCGGGGAGCTGTTTTTT.

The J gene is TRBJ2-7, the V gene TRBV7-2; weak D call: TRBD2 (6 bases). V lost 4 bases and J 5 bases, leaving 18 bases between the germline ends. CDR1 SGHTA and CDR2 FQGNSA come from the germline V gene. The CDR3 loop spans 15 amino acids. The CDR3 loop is CASSWNSAGWDEQYF. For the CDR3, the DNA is TGTGCCAGCAGCTGGAATAGCGCGGGATGGGACGAGCAGTACTTC.

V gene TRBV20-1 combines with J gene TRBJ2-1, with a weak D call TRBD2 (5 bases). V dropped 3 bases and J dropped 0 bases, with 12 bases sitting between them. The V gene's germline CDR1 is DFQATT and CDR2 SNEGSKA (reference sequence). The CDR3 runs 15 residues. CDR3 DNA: TGCAGTGCTAGTGTGAGCGGAAGCTCCTACAATGAGCAGTTCTTC. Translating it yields CSASVSGSSYNEQFF.

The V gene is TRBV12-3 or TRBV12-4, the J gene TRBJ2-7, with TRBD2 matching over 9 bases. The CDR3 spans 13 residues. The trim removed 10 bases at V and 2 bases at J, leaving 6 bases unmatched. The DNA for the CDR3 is TGTGCCACCCAGCTAGCGGGAACCTACGAGCAGTACTTC. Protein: CATQLAGTYEQYF.

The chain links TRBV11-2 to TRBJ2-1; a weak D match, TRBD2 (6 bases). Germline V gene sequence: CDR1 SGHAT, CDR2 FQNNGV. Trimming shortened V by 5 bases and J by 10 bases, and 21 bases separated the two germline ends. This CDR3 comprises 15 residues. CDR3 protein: CASSGGVRSSGEQFF. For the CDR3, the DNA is TGTGCCAGCAGCGGAGGGGTTAGGTCCTCAGGGGAGCAGTTCTTC.

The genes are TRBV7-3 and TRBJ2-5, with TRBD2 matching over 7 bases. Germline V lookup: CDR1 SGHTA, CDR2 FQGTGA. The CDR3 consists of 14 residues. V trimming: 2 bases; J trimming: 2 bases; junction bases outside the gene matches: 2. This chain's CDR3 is CASSLAGLQETQYF. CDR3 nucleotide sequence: TGTGCCAGCAGCTTAGCGGGACTACAAGAGACCCAGTACTTC.

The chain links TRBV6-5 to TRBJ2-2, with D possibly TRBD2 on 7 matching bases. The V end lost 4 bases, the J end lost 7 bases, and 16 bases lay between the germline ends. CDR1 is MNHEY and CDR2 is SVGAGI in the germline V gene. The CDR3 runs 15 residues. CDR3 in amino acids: CASSWGGAGIGELFF. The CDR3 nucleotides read TGTGCCAGCAGTTGGGGGGGCGCGGGGATCGGGGAGCTGTTTTTT.

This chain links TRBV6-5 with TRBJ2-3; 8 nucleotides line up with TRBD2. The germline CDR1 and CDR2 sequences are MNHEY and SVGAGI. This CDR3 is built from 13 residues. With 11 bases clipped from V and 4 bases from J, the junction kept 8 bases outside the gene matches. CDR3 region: CAGTSEAADTQYF. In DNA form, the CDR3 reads TGTGCCGGGACTAGTGAAGCGGCAGATACGCAGTATTTT.

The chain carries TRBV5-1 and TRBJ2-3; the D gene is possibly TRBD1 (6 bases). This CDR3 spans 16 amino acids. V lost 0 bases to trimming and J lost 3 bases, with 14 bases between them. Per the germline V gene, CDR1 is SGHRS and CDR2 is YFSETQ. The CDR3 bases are TGCGCCAGCAGCTTGGATCCAGGGGCCGGGACAGATACGCAGTATTTT. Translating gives CASSLDPGAGTDTQYF.

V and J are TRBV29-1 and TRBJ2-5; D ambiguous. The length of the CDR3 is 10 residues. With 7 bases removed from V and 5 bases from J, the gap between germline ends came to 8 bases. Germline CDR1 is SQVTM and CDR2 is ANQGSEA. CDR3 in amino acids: CSAGSETQYF. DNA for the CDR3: TGCAGCGCCGGGTCTGAGACCCAGTACTTC.

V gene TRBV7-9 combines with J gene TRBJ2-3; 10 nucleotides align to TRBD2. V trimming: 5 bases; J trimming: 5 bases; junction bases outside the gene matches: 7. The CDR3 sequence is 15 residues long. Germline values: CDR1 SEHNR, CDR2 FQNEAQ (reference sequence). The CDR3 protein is CASSPSGSGGDTQYF. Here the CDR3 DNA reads TGTGCCAGCAGCCCTAGCGGGAGCGGGGGAGATACGCAGTATTTT.

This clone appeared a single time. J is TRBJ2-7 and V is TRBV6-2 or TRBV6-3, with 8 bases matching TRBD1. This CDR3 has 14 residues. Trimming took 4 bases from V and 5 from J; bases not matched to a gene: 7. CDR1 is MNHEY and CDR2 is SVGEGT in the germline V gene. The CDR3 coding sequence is TGTGCCAGCAGTTTTGGACAGGGAGATGACGAGCAGTACTTC. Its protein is CASSFGQGDDEQYF.